Described below is a single T cell receptor (beta chain) sequence and its context. Its antigen is still unknown. This same CDR3 is encoded by further DNA sequences in the sample. Noted treatment: roughly 19 received Ad26.COV2.S at low or high dose, single or two shots; about 5 received placebo; per-sample allocation not given. Day 63 following the first vaccine or placebo injection was when the samples were taken. This CDR3 region has 14 residues. Germline values: CDR1 MGHDK, CDR2 SYGVNS. V trimming: 6 bases; J trimming: 0 bases; junction bases outside the gene matches: 4. The data derive from a study of Ad26.COV2.S vaccination and SARS-CoV-2 variants. Study findings and constraints: Compared with placebo recipients, vaccine recipients had higher spike-specific TCR breadth.

This table comes from immunoSEQ multiplex PCR, and its TCRdb copy is limited to in-frame clones, with some not included. Found here are about 450,000 clones, about 88% of them singletons; the top ten hold just over 2.5%. Sample: peripheral blood, taken in a trial of Ad26.COV2.S vaccine versus placebo. V gene TRBV25-1 combines with J gene TRBJ1-1; TRBD1 aligns across 7 bases. The TCR was taken from a person aged 18-65 years who received the Ad26.COV2.S COVID-19 vaccine or a placebo. The CDR3 DNA follows: TGTGCCAGCAGCCAGACAGGGATGAACACTGAAGCTTTCTTT. It is translated as CASSQTGMNTEAFF. The full variable domain, in which reference TRBV25-1 and TRBJ1-1 provide the parts outside the CDR3, is EADIYQTPRYLVIGTGKKITLECSQTMGHDKMYWYQQDPGMELHLIHYSYGVNSTEKGDLSSESTVSRIRTEHFPLTLESARPSHTSQYLCASSQTGMNTEAFFGQGTRLTVV.